A single sample is the source of the 14 T cell receptor beta chains below, sequenced in a study of regulatory T cells in long-lasting Graves disease. Time point meaning: newly diagnosed GD, antithyroid drugs for less than 3 months. From PBMCs, RNA was extracted and then used to make the TCR library. Library construction for TCR beta used iRepertoire HTBI primers and Arm-PCR of CDR3 regions. TCRdb re-called the multiplex PCR reads through MiXCR, storing one row per CDR3 protein. This repertoire shows about 540,000 distinct CDR3 sequences, roughly 14% found once; its top ten account for more than 8.5%. The same specimen was also included in a second study, on T cells in Graves' hyperthyroidism and ophthalmopathy.

Sequencing used peripheral blood mononuclear cells (PBMCs), obtained at new diagnosis, from a patient treated with antithyroid drugs. The receptors come from a man in his thirties or forties with Graves disease.

The chain links TRBV25-1 to TRBJ2-6; possibly TRBD1 for D (6 bases). V lost 3 bases, J lost 4 bases, and 25 bases lay in between. The CDR3 runs 20 residues. The V gene's germline CDR1 is MGHDK and CDR2 SYGVNS. The CDR3 is CASSDRRDTLLGSGANVLTF. The CDR3 DNA reads as TGTGCCAGCAGTGACCGCAGGGACACCCTTCTTGGTAGCGGGGCCAACGTCCTGACTTTC.

At least ten counts were recorded for this clonotype. The chain combines TRBV30 with TRBJ2-1; 12 bases are a match to TRBD2. There are 11 residues in the CDR3. Trimming took 4 bases from V and 13 from J; bases not matched to a gene: 2. Germline V gene data show CDR1 as GTSNPN and CDR2 as SVGIG (reference sequence). This chain's CDR3 is CAWTSGRAQFF. The CDR3 coding sequence is TGTGCCTGGACTAGCGGGAGGGCCCAGTTCTTC.

This clonotype was counted only a few times. CDR3 in amino acids: CASSPSPSWETQYF. Here the CDR3 DNA reads TGTGCCAGCAGCCCCTCCCCTAGCTGGGAGACCCAGTACTTC. The chain couples TRBV9 to TRBJ2-5; the D gene is possibly TRBD2 (5 bases). CDR1 is SGDLS and CDR2 is YYNGEE in the germline V gene. CDR3 size: 14 residues. V was clipped by 4 bases and J by 5 bases, with 15 bases between them.

Points on this clonotype: This may come from a read error, since a much larger clone is one base off. The V call is TRBV29-1, the J call TRBJ2-7; tentatively, D is TRBD2 (6 bases). Germline CDR1 is SQVTM and CDR2 is ANQGSEA. CDR3 length: 14 amino acids. CDR3 region: CGVAGIWTTHEQYF. In DNA, the CDR3 is TGCGGCGTGGCCGGGATCTGGACTACTCACGAGCAGTACTTC.

The sample holds a few counts of this clonotype. V is TRBV5-1 and J is TRBJ1-1; 10 nucleotides line up with TRBD1. The CDR3 totals 13 residues. The germline CDR1 and CDR2 sequences are SGHRS and YFSETQ. J gave up 11 bases and V 4 bases, and 8 bases lay outside the gene matches. CDR3 nucleotides: TGCGCCAGCAGCAATCGGGACAGGGGTATGGCTTTCTTT. This encodes CASSNRDRGMAFF.

This clonotype was seen ten or more times. The J gene is TRBJ2-1, the V gene TRBV20-1, with 9 bases lining up with TRBD2. Germline CDR1 reads DFQATT; CDR2 reads SNEGSKA (reference sequence). There are 18 residues in the CDR3. CDR3 residues: CRAPAAGGLSGSYNEQFF. The CDR3 DNA follows: TGCAGGGCCCCGGCAGCGGGAGGCCTCTCCGGCTCCTACAATGAGCAGTTCTTC.

This clonotype was detected only once. Here the CDR3 DNA reads TGTGCCAGCAGCCCGGGGTTGACAGGGGGAAGTGGCTACACCTTC. Protein sequence: CASSPGLTGGSGYTF. The chain recombines TRBV5-6 with TRBJ1-2; 9 bases are shared with TRBD1. The CDR3 is made up of 15 amino acids. Germline trimming cut 4 bases from V and 7 bases from J; bases unmatched to any gene: 11. The V gene's germline CDR1 is SGHDT and CDR2 YYEEEE. Based on the CDR3 plus reference TRBV5-6 and TRBJ1-2, the full variable domain is DAGVTQSPTHLIKTRGQQVTLRCSPKSGHDTVSWYQQALGQGPQFIFQYYEEEERQRGNFPDRFSGHQFPNYSSELNVNALLLGDSALYLCASSPGLTGGSGYTFGSGTRLTVV.

This clonotype has just a few counts. The chain is built from TRBV6-1 and TRBJ2-1; 8 nucleotides agree with TRBD2. The germline gives CDR1 MNHNS, CDR2 SASEGT. Trimming at V came to 6 bases and at J to 10 bases, leaving 17 bases not matched to a gene. The CDR3 sequence is 16 residues long. The CDR3 loop reads CASSHARAGVGVEQFF. As DNA, the CDR3 is TGTGCCAGCAGCCACGCGCGAGCGGGAGTCGGTGTAGAGCAGTTCTTC.

This clonotype was counted between two and nine times. This chain uses TRBV5-4 with TRBJ1-2, with D unclear. In germline, CDR1 is SGHNT, CDR2 YYREEE (reference sequence). The length of the CDR3 is 14 residues. V was pared by 6 bases and J by 3 bases, with 15 bases between. This chain's CDR3 is CASTNLGGDYGYTF. The CDR3 DNA sequence: TGTGCCAGCACAAATTTGGGCGGCGACTATGGCTACACCTTC.

This clonotype was detected many times. DNA for the CDR3: TGTGCCAGCAGACCCGGACAGGGCTTAGCGAGCTCCTACAATGAGCAGTTCTTC. It encodes CASRPGQGLASSYNEQFF. The V and J genes are TRBV27 and TRBJ2-1, with TRBD1 identical over 8 bases. After removal of 6 bases from V and 0 bases from J, the junction contained 13 bases not matched to a gene. Germline V CDR1 and CDR2: MNHEY, SMNVEV (reference sequence). There are 18 residues in the CDR3.

This clonotype was recorded a few times. The rearrangement uses TRBV24-1 and TRBJ2-5; TRBD1 matches 7 bases. CDR3 length: 16 residues. Germline V gene sequence: CDR1 KGHDR, CDR2 SFDVKD. Trimming removed 1 base from V and 8 bases from J; junction bases left unmatched: 12. CDR3 in DNA: TGTGCCACCAGTGATTTCAGGGGTACAACAGGGGAAACCCAGTACTTC. Translating gives CATSDFRGTTGETQYF.

A few counts support this clonotype. V usage is TRBV5-1 and J usage is TRBJ1-5; tentative D call: TRBD1 (6 bases). Trimming removed 4 bases at V and 0 bases at J, with 14 bases between. This CDR3 comprises 16 residues. Germline V gene data show CDR1 as SGHRS and CDR2 as YFSETQ. The CDR3 coding sequence is TGCGCCAGCAGCCTATGGACAGCAAATAGCAATCAGCCCCAGCATTTT. This encodes CASSLWTANSNQPQHF.

This clonotype was recorded many times. V and J are TRBV27 and TRBJ2-3; either TRBD1 or TRBD2 may supply D (5 bases each). V was clipped by 5 bases and J by 4 bases, with 16 bases between them. Germline lookup yields CDR1 MNHEY and CDR2 SMNVEV (reference sequence). The CDR3 has 15 amino acids. The CDR3 spells CASSLRALGADTQYF. CDR3 DNA sequence: TGTGCCAGCAGTCTCCGGGCCTTGGGGGCAGATACGCAGTATTTT.

Only a few counts were recorded for this clonotype. The chain combines TRBV13 with TRBJ2-5; no clear D. The germline V gene has CDR1 PRHDT and CDR2 FYEKMQ (reference sequence). This CDR3 is 14 amino acids long. Between the trimmed V and J ends, which lost 2 bases and 2 bases, there was a span of 9 bases. DNA for the CDR3: TGTGCCAGCAGCTTAACCGAGACACAAGAGACCCAGTACTTC. As protein: CASSLTETQETQYF.